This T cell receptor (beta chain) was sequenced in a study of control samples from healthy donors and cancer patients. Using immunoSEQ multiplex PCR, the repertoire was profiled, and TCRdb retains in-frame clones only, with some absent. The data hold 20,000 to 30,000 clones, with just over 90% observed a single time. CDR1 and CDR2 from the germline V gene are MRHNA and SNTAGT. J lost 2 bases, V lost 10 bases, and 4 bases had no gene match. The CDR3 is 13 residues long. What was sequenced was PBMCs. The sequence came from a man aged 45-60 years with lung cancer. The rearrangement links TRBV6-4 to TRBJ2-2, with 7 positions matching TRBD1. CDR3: CATGTANTGELFF. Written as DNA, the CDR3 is TGTGCCACCGGGACAGCTAACACCGGGGAGCTGTTTTTT.